This section outlines one T cell receptor (beta chain) sequence together with its context. These data belong to a study of blood T cell repertoires in COVID-19. Study summary: Sites across the United States, Italy and Spain contributed samples from acute and convalescent COVID-19.

Authors' data handling: Amplification of reference gene primers provided the estimated nucleated cell counts. Profiled with immunoSEQ multiplex PCR; TCRdb holds only in-frame clones, not every one. The V and J calls and clone size come from that table; D and trimming were worked out from the DNA. Among about 190,000 clones listed, roughly 80% were seen once. V shed 4 bases and J shed 7 bases, with 20 bases lying between them. CDR1 and CDR2 from the germline V gene are MNHEY and SVGEGT. The CDR3 has 16 amino acids. Specimen: peripheral blood. This chain uses TRBV6-2 or TRBV6-3 with TRBJ1-5; tentative D call: TRBD1 (5 bases). The source of this sequence is a woman aged 60-75 years with COVID-19, enrolled during active disease. The DNA of the CDR3 is TGTGCCAGCAGTTTCCCCATGCAGGGCCTCAACCAGCCCCAGCATTTT. This sequence encodes CASSFPMQGLNQPQHF.